The 22 T cell receptor beta chains below come from one sample, sequenced in a study of CD8+ T cells in alopecia areata. Reverse transcribed after extraction, RNA yielded cDNA as the sequencing template. Data came from immunoSEQ multiplex PCR; TCRdb stores just in-frame clones and leaves some out. The data contain about 180,000 clones, around 71% of them seen just once; the ten biggest clones take up 9.5% to 12%. The sample consisted of CD8+ T cells sorted from blood, taken at week 0. The origin of the receptors is a human donor with alopecia areata.

The chain couples TRBV2 to TRBJ1-2; maybe TRBD1 (5 bases). Trimming took 9 bases from V and 8 from J, leaving 16 bases between them. The germline CDR1 and CDR2 sequences are SNHLY and FYNNEI. The CDR3 has 12 residues. In DNA, the CDR3 is TGTGCCAGGGCTCAGGGTAGTTCGGGCTACACCTTC. Translation gives CARAQGSSGYTF. Complete variable domain (other parts from reference TRBV2 and TRBJ1-2): EPEVTQTPSHQVTQMGQEVILRCVPISNHLYFYWYRQILGQKVEFLVSFYNNEISEKSEIFDDQFSVERPDGSNFTLKIRSTKLEDSAMYFCARAQGSSGYTFGSGTRLTVV.

V gene TRBV7-9 combines with J gene TRBJ1-2; D gene ambiguous. The germline V gene has CDR1 SEHNR and CDR2 FQNEAQ (reference sequence). The CDR3 length is 15 residues. The germline V and J ends were trimmed by 1 base and 1 base, with 10 bases remaining between them. Written as DNA, the CDR3 is TGTGCCAGCAGCTTAGAGGGCAGCTTTAACTATGGCTACACCTTC. Its translation is CASSLEGSFNYGYTF.

J is TRBJ2-2 and V is TRBV5-1; D uncertain. The V and J ends lost 1 base and 5 bases respectively, with 3 bases between them. This CDR3 contains 12 residues. The germline CDR1 and CDR2 sequences are SGHRS and YFSETQ. In nucleotides, the CDR3 is TGCGCCAGCAGCTTGAAAACCGGGGAGCTGTTTTTT. It translates to CASSLKTGELFF.

The rearrangement uses TRBV15 and TRBJ2-5; a weak D match, TRBD1 (5 bases). This CDR3 is 15 amino acids long. The germline V gene has CDR1 LNHNV and CDR2 YYDKDF (reference sequence). The V end was cut by 2 bases, the J end by 0 bases, with 10 bases between. The CDR3 bases are TGTGCCACCAGCAGATTGATGACAGACCAAGAGACCCAGTACTTC. As protein: CATSRLMTDQETQYF.

This clone appeared a few times. This chain links TRBV27 with TRBJ1-2, with TRBD1 as a possible D gene (5 bases). There are 13 residues in the CDR3. V was trimmed by 6 bases and J by 6 bases, leaving 14 bases between them. CDR1 is MNHEY and CDR2 is SMNVEV in the germline V gene (reference sequence). The DNA for the CDR3 is TGTGCCAGCAGCCCCCCTTCAGGGAATGGCTACACCTTC. Translated, it gives CASSPPSGNGYTF.

This clone was found a few times. V usage is TRBV27 and J usage is TRBJ1-2; no reliable D call. Germline-derived CDR1 and CDR2 are MNHEY and SMNVEV (reference sequence). There are 13 residues in the CDR3. V lost 4 bases, J lost 4 bases, and 10 bases lay in between. In nucleotides, the CDR3 is TGTGCCAGCAGTTCCAGTCCAGTCTATGGCTACACCTTC. Its protein is CASSSSPVYGYTF.

This sequence joins TRBV5-1 and TRBJ1-2; TRBD1 matches 7 bases. Germline values: CDR1 SGHRS, CDR2 YFSETQ. The trim removed 0 bases at V and 8 bases at J, leaving 4 bases unmatched. There are 13 residues in the CDR3. This chain's CDR3 is CASSLGQGVGYTF. The CDR3 DNA reads as TGCGCCAGCAGCTTGGGACAGGGCGTCGGCTACACCTTC.

In its sample, this clone was seen a few times. The chain is built from TRBV10-3 and TRBJ2-5; TRBD2 agrees at 12 bases. The CDR3 runs to 14 residues. Trimming removed 6 bases from V and 5 bases from J; junction bases left unmatched: 4. CDR1 and CDR2 (germline): ENHRY, SYGVKD. CDR3 residues: CAIRSGLAGETQYF. For the CDR3, the DNA is TGTGCCATCAGATCGGGACTAGCGGGCGAGACCCAGTACTTC.

The chain combines TRBV15 with TRBJ2-3; 7 positions agree with TRBD2. CDR1 and CDR2 (germline): LNHNV, YYDKDF (reference sequence). This CDR3 spans 13 amino acids. The V and J ends lost 6 bases and 0 bases, in that order; junction bases with no gene match: 0. CDR3 sequence reads: CATRGGSTDTQYF. CDR3 sequence (DNA): TGTGCCACCAGGGGGGGGAGCACAGATACGCAGTATTTT.

This chain uses TRBV29-1 with TRBJ2-7; TRBD1 agrees at 8 bases. The V gene end was trimmed by 8 bases and the J gene end by 2 bases; junction bases not matched to a gene: 8. CDR1 is SQVTM, CDR2 ANQGSEA, per germline. This CDR3 is built from 13 residues. CDR3 in amino acids: CSCGTGETYEQYF. CDR3 nucleotide sequence: TGCAGCTGCGGGACAGGAGAGACCTACGAGCAGTACTTC.

The V gene is TRBV7-9, the J gene TRBJ2-1; 7 nucleotides match TRBD2. The CDR3 is 13 residues long. Trimming removed 7 bases from V and 6 bases from J; junction bases left unmatched: 6. CDR1 and CDR2 from the germline V gene are SEHNR and FQNEAQ (reference sequence). CDR3 DNA: TGTGCCAGCACAAAGACTAGCTCCAATGAGCAGTTCTTC. Its protein product is CASTKTSSNEQFF.

The rearrangement uses TRBV2 and TRBJ2-7; 8 bases align to TRBD1. CDR3 length equals 16 residues. With 3 bases clipped from V and 3 bases from J, the junction kept 10 bases outside the gene matches. Looked up from germline, CDR1 is SNHLY and CDR2 is FYNNEI. CDR3 nucleotides: TGTGCCAGCAGTGAGCCCCGGACAGGGAATTTCTACGAGCAGTACTTC. Translated: CASSEPRTGNFYEQYF.

This clone occurred a few times. The genes are TRBV29-1 and TRBJ1-2; D not certain. CDR1 is SQVTM, CDR2 ANQGSEA, per germline. This CDR3 is 11 amino acids long. Trimming pared 4 bases from V and 0 bases from J, leaving 3 bases between. The CDR3 coding sequence is TGCAGCGTTGTATCTAACTATGGCTACACCTTC. Encoded protein: CSVVSNYGYTF.

The chain carries TRBV29-1 and TRBJ1-2; a weak D match, TRBD1 (5 bases). The CDR3 contains 11 residues. V was cut by 6 bases and J by 4 bases, with 9 bases left in between. Germline assignment: CDR1 SQVTM and CDR2 ANQGSEA. CDR3: CSVGRVYGYTF. The DNA of the CDR3 is TGCAGCGTGGGACGTGTCTATGGCTACACCTTC.

This clone was picked up a small number of times. The chain couples TRBV29-1 to TRBJ1-5; 7 bases fit TRBD1. Germline CDR1 SQVTM, CDR2 ANQGSEA. The CDR3 totals 13 residues. V shed 6 bases and J 0 bases; nucleotides not matched to a gene: 2. CDR3 coding DNA: TGCAGCGTGGGACAGTTTAGCAATCAGCCCCAGCATTTT. Its translation: CSVGQFSNQPQHF.

This clone was picked up a small number of times. The chain carries TRBV5-1 and TRBJ1-6; D not certain. Germline CDR1 and CDR2: SGHRS and YFSETQ. CDR3 length: 14 residues. V lost 3 bases to trimming and J lost 4 bases, with 8 bases between them. Here the CDR3 reads CASSSNSYNSPLHF. Written as DNA, the CDR3 is TGCGCCAGCAGCTCGAATTCTTATAATTCACCCCTCCACTTT.

V is TRBV29-1 and J is TRBJ2-2, with D tentatively TRBD1 (6 bases). V was cut by 7 bases and J by 1 base, with 10 bases left in between. This CDR3 is built from 13 residues. CDR1 SQVTM and CDR2 ANQGSEA come from the germline V gene. CDR3 DNA: TGCAGCGCCCCGACAGGGAACACCGGGGAGCTGTTTTTT. Translated, it gives CSAPTGNTGELFF.

The rearrangement links TRBV4-1 to TRBJ2-5, with 7 bases identical to TRBD2. This CDR3 spans 18 amino acids. Germline values: CDR1 MGHRA, CDR2 YSYEKL. V lost 0 bases to trimming and J lost 5 bases; unmatched junction nucleotides: 15. This CDR3 reads CASSQDQYIGGGWETQYF. CDR3 coding DNA: TGCGCCAGCAGCCAAGATCAATATATTGGGGGGGGTTGGGAGACCCAGTACTTC.

The chain uses TRBV30 and TRBJ2-2; D gene uncertain. V shed 3 bases and J shed 8 bases, with 7 bases lying between them. The CDR3 has 11 residues. Germline V lookup: CDR1 GTSNPN, CDR2 SVGIG (reference sequence). The CDR3 DNA reads TGTGCCTGGAGCCTAATGGGGGAGCTGTTTTTT. It specifies CAWSLMGELFF.

This rearrangement joins TRBV27 to TRBJ1-6; D ambiguous. The germline V gene has CDR1 MNHEY and CDR2 SMNVEV (reference sequence). V was cut by 5 bases and J by 4 bases, with 9 bases left in between. The CDR3 runs 14 residues. CDR3 sequence reads: CASSGQPYNSPLHF. CDR3 DNA sequence: TGTGCCAGCAGTGGGCAGCCGTATAATTCACCCCTCCACTTT.

This clone appeared a few times. A read error may account for a junction end that differs from germline. The chain couples TRBV4-1 to TRBJ2-7; D remains unclear. Per the germline V gene, CDR1 is MGHRA and CDR2 is YSYEKL. CDR3 length: 14 residues. Written as DNA, the CDR3 is TGTGCCAGCAGCCAAGGATCTTCGCTCTACGAGCAGTACTTC. Encoded protein: CASSQGSSLYEQYF.

The CDR3 nucleotides are TGTGCCTGGAGCAGGGGGTACAGGGGGCGCATCTCTGGGGCCAACGTCCTGACTTTC. This sequence encodes CAWSRGYRGRISGANVLTF. This rearrangement joins TRBV30 to TRBJ2-6, with 9 positions matching TRBD1. Germline V gene data show CDR1 as GTSNPN and CDR2 as SVGIG (reference sequence). V lost 3 bases and J lost 0; bases outside the gene matches: 12. The CDR3 consists of 19 residues.